A selection of T cell receptor beta chains follows, all from one sample in a study of spatial heterogeneity in lung cancer. TCRdb reprocessed the 5' RACE reads via MiXCR and lists one record per CDR3 protein. The table lists about 52,000 distinct CDR3 sequences, less than 9.5% of them singletons. Sequencing used PBMCs, obtained at follow-up. These receptors originate from a female donor with early-stage non-small cell lung cancer. Each CDR3 is given with its conserved first and last residue. D genes are given only for firm matches. A row's size may be missing; if present it is once, few, many or a size class.

13,-,TRBJ2-7,-,TRBV18,CASSPPDGYEQYF,TGTGCCAGCTCACCCCCGGACGGCTACGAGCAGTACTTC
15,many,TRBJ1-3,TRBD1,TRBV6-5,CASSRDRATGNTIYF,TGTGCCAGCAGTAGGGACAGGGCGACTGGAAACACCATATATTTT
12,many,TRBJ2-3,-,TRBV6-2/TRBV6-3,CASSFSQDTQYF,TGTGCCAGCAGTTTCAGTCAAGATACGCAGTATTTT
14,many,TRBJ2-7,TRBD2,TRBV14,CASSLAGTGYEQYF,TGTGCCAGCAGTCTAGCGGGGACCGGCTACGAGCAGTACTTC
16,many,TRBJ2-3,TRBD2,TRBV12-3/TRBV12-4,CASSPRGLAGADTQYF,TGTGCCAGCAGTCCGAGGGGACTAGCGGGGGCAGATACGCAGTATTTT
17,many,TRBJ2-4,-,TRBV4-1,CASSQEWGFIAKNIQYF,TGCGCCAGCAGCCAAGAGTGGGGGTTTATAGCCAAAAACATTCAGTACTTC
12,few,TRBJ2-1,-,TRBV27,CASSKPKGEQFF,TGTGCCAGCAGTAAGCCCAAGGGAGAGCAGTTCTTC
12,few,TRBJ1-5,-,TRBV28,CGGGRGSQPQHF,TGTGGAGGGGGGCGCGGGAGTCAGCCCCAGCATTTT
14,-,TRBJ1-1,-,TRBV24-1,CATRGGGEETEAFF,TGTGCCACCCGAGGGGGGGGCGAGGAGACTGAAGCTTTCTTT
14,many,TRBJ2-3,-,TRBV27,CASSFRRGRDTQYF,TGTGCCAGCAGTTTCCGGCGGGGAAGGGATACGCAGTATTTT